This T cell receptor beta chain was profiled in a study of T-cell memory formation after mild COVID-19. Overall study findings and caveats: Clones that contracted from day 15 to 85 were balanced CD4/CD8, while later expanders leaned CD4+.

Germline V gene lookup returns CDR1 SQVTM and CDR2 ANQGSEA. CDR3 length: 13 amino acids. Trimming removed 4 bases from V and 9 bases from J, with 16 bases in between. This clonotype was observed a handful of times. Its antigen is not identified. TCRdb reprocessed the 5' RACE reads via MiXCR and lists one record per CDR3 protein. The table includes some 190,000 distinct CDR3 sequences, around 20% detected once. The chain couples TRBV29-1 to TRBJ2-1; possibly TRBD1 for D (5 bases). The receptor was derived from an adult woman who had mild COVID-19 (a few samples of this study predate the infection). Cell type and time point are not known. Sequencing was done on a sample of PBMCs or a T cell subset sorted from them (not recorded which). CDR3 coding DNA: TGCAGCGTTGGGGCAGGGCCTGAATTTGAGCAGTTCTTC. Protein: CSVGAGPEFEQFF.